This T cell receptor beta chain appears in the sequencing data of a study of shared clonotypes between healthy human individuals. The study's findings and limits: With a handful of donors compared, around 4.7% of naive CD4 clonotypes were shared.

Deep-level settings were used for running the assay. Only in-frame clones appear in the TCRdb table, and some are missing; sequencing was by immunoSEQ multiplex PCR. The repertoire consists of just over 2,000,000 clones, with 95% occurring once and the leading ten covering 0.13%. With respect to this clone: Its target is unknown.

This CDR3 is 15 amino acids long. In germline, CDR1 is SGHDT, CDR2 YYEEEE. The trim removed 4 bases at V and 4 bases at J, leaving 11 bases unmatched. Sequencing was performed on naive CD4+ T cells sorted from blood. Subset specified: CD45RA+ positively selected. This sequence originates from a man between 18 and 35 years old in good health. The rearrangement links TRBV5-6 to TRBJ2-7; 7 bases are shared with TRBD2. The CDR3 nucleotides read TGTGCCAGCAGCCCCCGAGTAGCGGGCCCTTACGAGCAGTACTTC. Translation: CASSPRVAGPYEQYF.